The clone carrying this T cell receptor (beta chain) was seen only a few times. Its antigen is not identified. These data belong to a study of T cell responses to AZD1222 COVID-19 vaccine. The study, taken as a whole, reports: No day 14 peak samples; only post-peak repertoires were characterized. Two AZD1222 doses significantly raised spike-specific TCR breadth and depth over controls.

Data came from immunoSEQ multiplex PCR; TCRdb stores just in-frame clones and leaves some out. This table holds some 170,000 clones, 80% to 90% found once. The V gene's germline CDR1 is SGHNT and CDR2 YENEEA. Trimming took off 1 base at V and 6 bases at J, with 13 bases between the two ends. The CDR3 runs 14 residues. The rearrangement joins TRBV11-3 to TRBJ2-7; a weak D match, TRBD2 (5 bases). The sequences come from peripheral blood, collected 28 days after the second dose of the MenACWY control vaccine. This clonotype originated in an adult who received the MenACWY meningococcal vaccine as a control. The CDR3 nucleotides read TGTGCCAGCAGCTTAGGGATGGGAGCGAGCGAGCAGTACTTC. Protein: CASSLGMGASEQYF.